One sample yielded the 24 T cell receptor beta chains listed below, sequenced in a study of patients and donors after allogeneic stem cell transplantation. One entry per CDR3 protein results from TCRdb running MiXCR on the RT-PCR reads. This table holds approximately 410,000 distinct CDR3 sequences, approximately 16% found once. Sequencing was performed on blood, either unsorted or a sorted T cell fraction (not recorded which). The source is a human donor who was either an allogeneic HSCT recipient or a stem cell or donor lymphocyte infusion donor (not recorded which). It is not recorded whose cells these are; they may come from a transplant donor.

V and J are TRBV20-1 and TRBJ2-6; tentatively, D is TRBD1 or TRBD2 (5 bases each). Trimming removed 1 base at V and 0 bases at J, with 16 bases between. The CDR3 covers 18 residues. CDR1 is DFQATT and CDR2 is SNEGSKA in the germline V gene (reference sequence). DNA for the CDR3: TGCAGTGCTAGAGTTCTGCAGGGAGCCCTCTCTGGGGCCAACGTCCTGACTTTC. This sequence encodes CSARVLQGALSGANVLTF.

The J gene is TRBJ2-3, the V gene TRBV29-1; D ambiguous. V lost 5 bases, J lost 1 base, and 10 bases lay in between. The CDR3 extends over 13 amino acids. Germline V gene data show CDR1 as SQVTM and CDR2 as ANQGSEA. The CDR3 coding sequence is TGCAGCGTTCGAGCTGGGCGCACAGATACGCAGTATTTT. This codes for CSVRAGRTDTQYF.

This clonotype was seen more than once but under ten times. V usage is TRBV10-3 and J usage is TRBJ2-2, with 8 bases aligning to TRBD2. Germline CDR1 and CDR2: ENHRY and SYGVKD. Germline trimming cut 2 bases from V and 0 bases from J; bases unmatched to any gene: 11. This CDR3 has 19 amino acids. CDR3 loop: CAISEGGLAQIANTGELFF. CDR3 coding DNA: TGTGCCATCAGTGAGGGCGGACTAGCTCAGATTGCGAACACCGGGGAGCTGTTTTTT.

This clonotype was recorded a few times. In DNA, the CDR3 is TGTGCCAGCAGCCCCCCGGGGGGAACCTTGTGGCAGTTCTTC. This sequence encodes CASSPPGGTLWQFF. The rearrangement uses TRBV11-2 and TRBJ2-1, with TRBD2 identical over 7 bases. Trimming at V came to 5 bases and at J to 12 bases, leaving 13 bases not matched to a gene. The germline CDR1 and CDR2 sequences are SGHAT and FQNNGV. CDR3 length: 14 amino acids.

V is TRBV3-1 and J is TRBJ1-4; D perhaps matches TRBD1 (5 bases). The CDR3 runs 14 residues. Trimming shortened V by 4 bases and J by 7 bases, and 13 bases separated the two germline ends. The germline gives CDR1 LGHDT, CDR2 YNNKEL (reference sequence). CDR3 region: CASSRDGRTEKLFF. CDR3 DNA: TGTGCCAGCAGCCGGGACGGACGGACTGAAAAACTGTTTTTT.

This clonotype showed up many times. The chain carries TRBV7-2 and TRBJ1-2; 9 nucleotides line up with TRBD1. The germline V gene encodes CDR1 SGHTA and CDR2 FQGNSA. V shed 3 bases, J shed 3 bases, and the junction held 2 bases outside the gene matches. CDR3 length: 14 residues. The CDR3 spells CASSLGQGHYGYTF. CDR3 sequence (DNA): TGTGCCAGCAGCTTGGGACAGGGACACTATGGCTACACCTTC. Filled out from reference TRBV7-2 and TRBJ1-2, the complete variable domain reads GAGVSQSPSNKVTEKGKDVELRCDPISGHTALYWYRQSLGQGLEFLIYFQGNSAPDKSGLPSDRFSAERTGGSVSTLTIQRTQQEDSAVYLCASSLGQGHYGYTFGSGTRLTVV.

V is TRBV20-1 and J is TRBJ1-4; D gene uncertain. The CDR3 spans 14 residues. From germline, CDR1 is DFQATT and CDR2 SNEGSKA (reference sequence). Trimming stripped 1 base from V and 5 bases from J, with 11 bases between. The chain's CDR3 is CSARADTENEKLFF. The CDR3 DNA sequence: TGCAGTGCTAGAGCCGACACTGAGAATGAAAAACTGTTTTTT.

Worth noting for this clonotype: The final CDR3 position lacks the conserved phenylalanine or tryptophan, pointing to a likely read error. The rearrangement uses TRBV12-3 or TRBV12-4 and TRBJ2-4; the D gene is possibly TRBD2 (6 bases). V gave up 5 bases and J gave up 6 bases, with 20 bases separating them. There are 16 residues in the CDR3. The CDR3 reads CASSLRGGGKGNIQYL. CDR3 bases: TGTGCCAGCAGTCTAAGGGGAGGAGGAAAGGGAAACATTCAGTACCTC.

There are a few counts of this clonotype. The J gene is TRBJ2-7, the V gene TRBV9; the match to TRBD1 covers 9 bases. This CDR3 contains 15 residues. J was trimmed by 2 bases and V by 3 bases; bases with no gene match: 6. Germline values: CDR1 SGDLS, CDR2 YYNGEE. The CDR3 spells CASSGGTGITYEQYF. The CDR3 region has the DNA TGTGCCAGCAGCGGGGGGACAGGGATTACCTACGAGCAGTACTTC.

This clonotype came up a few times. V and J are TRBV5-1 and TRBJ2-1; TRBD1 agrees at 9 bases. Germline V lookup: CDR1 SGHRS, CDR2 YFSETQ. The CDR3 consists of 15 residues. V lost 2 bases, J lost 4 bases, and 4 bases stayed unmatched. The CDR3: CASSFTGGGYNEQFF. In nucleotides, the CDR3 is TGCGCCAGCAGCTTCACAGGGGGCGGATACAATGAGCAGTTCTTC.

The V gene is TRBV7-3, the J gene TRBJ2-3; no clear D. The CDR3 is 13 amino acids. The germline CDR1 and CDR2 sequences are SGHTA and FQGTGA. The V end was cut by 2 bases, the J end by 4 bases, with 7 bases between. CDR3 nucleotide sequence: TGTGCCAGCAGCTTACGCCGAGCAGATACGCAGTATTTT. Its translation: CASSLRRADTQYF. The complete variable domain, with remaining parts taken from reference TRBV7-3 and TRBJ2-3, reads GAGVSQTPSNKVTEKGKYVELRCDPISGHTALYWYRQSLGQGPEFLIYFQGTGAADDSGLPNDRFFAVRPEGSVSTLKIQRTERGDSAVYLCASSLRRADTQYFGPGTRLTVL.

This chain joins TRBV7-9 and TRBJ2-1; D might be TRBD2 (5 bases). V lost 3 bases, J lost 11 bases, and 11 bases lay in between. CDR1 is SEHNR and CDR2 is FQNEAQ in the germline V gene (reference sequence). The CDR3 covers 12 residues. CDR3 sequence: CASSFGGDQQFF. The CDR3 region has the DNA TGTGCCAGCAGCTTTGGAGGTGATCAGCAGTTCTTC. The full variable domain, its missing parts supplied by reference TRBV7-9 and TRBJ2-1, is DTGVSQNPRHKITKRGQNVTFRCDPISEHNRLYWYRQTLGQGPEFLTYFQNEAQLEKSRLLSDRFSAERPKGSFSTLEIQRTEQGDSAMYLCASSFGGDQQFFGPGTRLTVL.

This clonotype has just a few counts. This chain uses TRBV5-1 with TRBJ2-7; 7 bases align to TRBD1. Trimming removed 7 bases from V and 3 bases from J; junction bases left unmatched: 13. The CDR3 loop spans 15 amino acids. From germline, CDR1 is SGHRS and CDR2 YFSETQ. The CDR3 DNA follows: TGCGCCAGCTCCAACCCGGGACAGCTTCTCTACGAGCAGTACTTC. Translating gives CASSNPGQLLYEQYF.

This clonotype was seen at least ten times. CDR3: CASSLPRTGELFF. In DNA, the CDR3 is TGTGCCAGCAGTTTACCCCGCACCGGGGAGCTGTTTTTT. The rearrangement joins TRBV12-3 or TRBV12-4 to TRBJ2-2; the D is unclear. This CDR3 region has 13 residues. Trimming left V 2 bases short and J 4 bases short, with 5 bases between.

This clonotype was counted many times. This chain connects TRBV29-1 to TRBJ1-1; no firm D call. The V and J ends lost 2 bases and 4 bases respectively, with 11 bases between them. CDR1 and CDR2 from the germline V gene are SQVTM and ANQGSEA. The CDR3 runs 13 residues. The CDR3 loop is CSVEQVVGTEAFF. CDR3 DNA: TGCAGCGTTGAACAGGTAGTGGGCACTGAAGCTTTCTTT.

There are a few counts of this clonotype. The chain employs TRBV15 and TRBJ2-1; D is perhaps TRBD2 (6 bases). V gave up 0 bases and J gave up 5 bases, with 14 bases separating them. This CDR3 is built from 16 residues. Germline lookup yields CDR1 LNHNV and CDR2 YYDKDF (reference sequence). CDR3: CATSRDLSLAHNEQFF. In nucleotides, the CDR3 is TGTGCCACCAGCAGAGATTTAAGCCTAGCGCACAATGAGCAGTTCTTC.

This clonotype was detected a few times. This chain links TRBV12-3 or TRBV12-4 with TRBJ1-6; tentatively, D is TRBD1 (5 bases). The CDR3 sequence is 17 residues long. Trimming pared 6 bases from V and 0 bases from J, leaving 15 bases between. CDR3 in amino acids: CASRDGHLSSYNSPLHF. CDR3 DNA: TGTGCCAGCAGGGACGGACACTTGAGCTCCTATAATTCACCCCTCCACTTT.

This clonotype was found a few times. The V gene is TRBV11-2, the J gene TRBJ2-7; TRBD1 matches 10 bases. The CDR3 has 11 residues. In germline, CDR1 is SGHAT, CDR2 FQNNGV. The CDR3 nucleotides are TGTGCCAGCAGCCAGGCCGCGGGACAGGGGGTC. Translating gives CASSQAAGQGV.

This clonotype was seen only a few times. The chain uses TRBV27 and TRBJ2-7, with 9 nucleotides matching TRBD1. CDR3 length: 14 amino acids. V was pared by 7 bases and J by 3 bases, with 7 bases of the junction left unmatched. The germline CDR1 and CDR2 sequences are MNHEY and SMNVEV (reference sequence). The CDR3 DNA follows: TGTGCCAGCACCCCCGGGACAGGGCACTACGAGCAGTACTTC. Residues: CASTPGTGHYEQYF.

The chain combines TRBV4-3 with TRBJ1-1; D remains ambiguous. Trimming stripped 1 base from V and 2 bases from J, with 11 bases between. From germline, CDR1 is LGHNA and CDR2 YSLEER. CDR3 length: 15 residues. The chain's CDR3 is CASSQAGLGNTEAFF. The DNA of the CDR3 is TGCGCCAGCAGCCAAGCGGGATTGGGTAACACTGAAGCTTTCTTT.

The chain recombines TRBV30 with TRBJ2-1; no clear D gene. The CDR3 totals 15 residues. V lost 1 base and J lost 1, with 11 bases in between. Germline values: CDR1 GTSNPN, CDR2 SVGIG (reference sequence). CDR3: CAWSAGGASYNEQFF. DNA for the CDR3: TGTGCCTGGAGTGCTGGTGGAGCGTCCTACAATGAGCAGTTCTTC.

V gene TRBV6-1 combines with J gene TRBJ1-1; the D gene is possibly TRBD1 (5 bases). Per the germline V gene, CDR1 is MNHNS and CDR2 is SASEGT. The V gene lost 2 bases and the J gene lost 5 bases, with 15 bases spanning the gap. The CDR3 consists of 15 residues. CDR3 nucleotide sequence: TGTGCCAGCAGTGAAATGGCGCAGGGAAAGACTGAAGCTTTCTTT. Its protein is CASSEMAQGKTEAFF.

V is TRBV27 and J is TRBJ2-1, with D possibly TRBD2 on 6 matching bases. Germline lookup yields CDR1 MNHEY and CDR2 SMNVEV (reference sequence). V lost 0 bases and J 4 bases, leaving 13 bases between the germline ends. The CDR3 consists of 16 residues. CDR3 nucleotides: TGTGCCAGCAGTTTATCGAGGGGTAGCGGATACAATGAGCAGTTCTTC. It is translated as CASSLSRGSGYNEQFF.

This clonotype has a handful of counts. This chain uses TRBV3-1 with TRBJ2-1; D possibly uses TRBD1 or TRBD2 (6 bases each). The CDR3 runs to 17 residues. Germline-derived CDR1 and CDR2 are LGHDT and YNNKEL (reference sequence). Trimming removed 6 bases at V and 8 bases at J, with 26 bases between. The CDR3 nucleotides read TGTGCCAGCAGGGGAGGCGTCTTGAGCGAGGGGGTGGATGAGCAGTTCTTC. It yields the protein CASRGGVLSEGVDEQFF.